This TCR beta chain was sequenced in a study of OX40 agonist ivuxolimab in advanced cancers. About the study as a whole: Ivuxolimab was a fully human IgG2 agonistic monoclonal antibody targeting the costimulatory receptor OX40 (CD134). Intravenous ivuxolimab was administered to patients every 2 weeks at six dose levels: 0.01, 0.1, 0.3, 1.5, 3 and 10 mg/kg. Of the roughly 51 patients in dose escalation, some 20 had hepatocellular carcinoma, some 15 had melanoma, 9 had renal cell carcinoma and 9 had head and neck cancer. In the dose-escalation cohort, approximately 82% of patients were male, and the mean age was approximately 60 years, with a range of 23 to 79. Prior anti-PD-1, anti-PD-L1 or anti-CTLA-4 therapy was permitted, and checkpoint inhibitors had been received by around 39% of dose-escalation patients. Partial responses occurred in three dose-escalation patients, of whom one had hepatocellular carcinoma and two had cutaneous melanoma. The purpose of peripheral TCRbeta sequencing was to test whether ivuxolimab changed TCR sequence diversity and led to clonal T-cell expansion. The paper reports the monotherapy dose-escalation portion (N ≈ 52 patients) of the phase I ivuxolimab trial. Overall study outcomes, separate from this receptor: Low levels of normalized T-cell clonal expansion were also seen in some patients who did not respond. After ivuxolimab, expanded clones were on average more numerous among CD8+ T cells than among CD4+ T cells. Clonal expansion of both CD4+ and CD8+ blood T cells was observed from baseline to week 6 at doses 0.1 to 3.0 mg/kg. The antigen specificity of the peripheral T cells that underwent clonal expansion was not determined. In the 0.1-3.0 mg/kg groups, partial responders had among the lowest normalized peripheral clonal expansion, particularly in CD8+ T cells.

Genomic DNA was extracted from sorted cells for sequencing of the TCRbeta CDR3 region. The immunoSEQ Assay was used to sequence the TCRbeta CDR3 regions. Not all clones reach the TCRdb copy of this immuneACCESS table, which keeps in-frame sequences only. Checked studies attribute under half of the gap to unresolved V genes and leave the rest unexplained. The sample yields 89,000 or so clones; about 90% were counted once. The top ten hold 0.75% to 0.9% of the sample. As concerns this clone: There is no known antigen for this receptor. No base quality values were provided; no much bigger clone lies one nucleotide off.

V was cut back by 3 bases and J by 9 bases, leaving a gap of 12 bases between them. For CDR1 and CDR2, the germline V gene (reference sequence) lists LNHDA and SQIVND. Its CDR3 holds 13 amino acids, cysteine through phenylalanine. The entry retains the CDR3 DNA only, 39 bases that are in frame from base 1. Patients with autoimmune disease history or receiving systemic immunosuppression were excluded from the trial. Peripheral blood for TCR sequencing was drawn from every dose cohort at baseline, at cycle 4 day 1 and at cycle 7 day 1. Samples were obtained from an open-label, multicenter, first-in-human phase I dose-escalation trial of ivuxolimab. Adults with locally advanced or metastatic head and neck squamous cell, hepatocellular, melanoma or renal cell carcinoma were enrolled in the trial. Before TCR sequencing, CD4+ and CD8+ T cells were separately sorted from peripheral blood.

Sequencing was performed on CD4+ or CD8+ T cells sorted from blood, taken in a trial of the OX40 agonist ivuxolimab. This clonotype originated in an adult with an advanced solid tumor such as melanoma, head and neck, liver or kidney cancer. The chain is encoded by TRBV19 joined to TRBJ2-1, and perhaps TRBD1 as D gene, on 6 matching bases. Here the CDR3 is given as CASSMGQLVEQFF. The nucleotides are TGTGCCAGTAGTATGGGACAACTGGTTGAGCAGTTCTTC.